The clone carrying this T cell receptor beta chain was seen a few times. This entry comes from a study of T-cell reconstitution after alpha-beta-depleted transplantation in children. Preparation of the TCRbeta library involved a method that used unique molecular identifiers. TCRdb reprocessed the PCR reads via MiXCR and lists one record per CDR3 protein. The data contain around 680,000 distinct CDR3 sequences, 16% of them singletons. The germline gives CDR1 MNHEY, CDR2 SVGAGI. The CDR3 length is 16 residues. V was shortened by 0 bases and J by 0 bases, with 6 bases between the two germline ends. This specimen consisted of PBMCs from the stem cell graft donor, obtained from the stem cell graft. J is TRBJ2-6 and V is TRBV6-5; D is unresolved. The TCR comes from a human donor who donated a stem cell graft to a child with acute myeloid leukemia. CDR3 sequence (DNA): TGTGCCAGCAGTTACTCGTACAGCTCTGGGGCCAACGTCCTGACTTTC. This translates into CASSYSYSSGANVLTF.